A selection of T cell receptor beta chains follows, all from one sample in a study of blood T cells in healthy people across ages. TCRdb re-called the 5' RACE reads with MiXCR, one entry per CDR3 protein. Of fewer than 800,000 distinct CDR3 sequences listed, about 21% were seen once; the top ten hold approximately 3.6%. Sample: blood. Every receptor here comes from a man between 65 and 85 years old in good health. The CDR3 runs from the conserved cysteine through the conserved F or W. The D gene is left open where the match is weak. Only part of the rows carry a size: once, few, many, or a class if the clone is expanded.

clone_size	j_call	v_call	d_call	cdr3_aa	cdr3_nt
-	TRBJ2-5	TRBV30	-	CACPRVRGETQYF	TGTGCCTGCCCCAGGGTCCGAGGAGAGACCCAGTACTTC
few	TRBJ2-5	TRBV3-1	TRBD1	CASSQARQGSQETQYF	TGTGCCAGCAGCCAAGCAAGACAGGGGTCGCAAGAGACCCAGTACTTC
-	TRBJ1-1	TRBV29-1	TRBD1	CSIRQGLSEAFF	TGCAGCATAAGACAGGGATTATCTGAAGCTTTCTTT
few	TRBJ1-5	TRBV20-1	-	CSATSEPYQPQHF	TGCAGTGCTACCTCGGAACCGTATCAGCCCCAGCATTTT
few	TRBJ2-5	TRBV5-6	-	CASTTTQGNQETQYF	TGTGCCAGCACCACCACCCAGGGAAACCAAGAGACCCAGTACTTC
-	TRBJ1-1	TRBV2	TRBD1	CASNIQGAFTEAFF	TGTGCCAGCAATATACAGGGGGCCTTTACTGAAGCTTTCTTT
few	TRBJ2-3	TRBV25-1	TRBD1	CASSKSRTGRADTQYF	TGTGCCAGCAGTAAATCTCGGACAGGGAGAGCAGATACGCAGTATTTT
many	TRBJ2-2	TRBV20-1	-	CSARGVRQGNTGELFF	TGCAGTGCTAGAGGTGTTCGGCAGGGAAACACCGGGGAGCTGTTTTTT
-	TRBJ2-5	TRBV20-1	-	CSARDRLYGQETQYF	TGCAGTGCTAGAGATCGGCTATACGGTCAAGAGACCCAGTACTTC
-	TRBJ1-2	TRBV24-1	TRBD1	CATSDFGTGGGYTF	TGTGCCACCAGTGATTTTGGAACAGGGGGAGGCTACACCTTC
-	TRBJ2-3	TRBV29-1	-	CSVASGADTQYF	TGCAGCGTTGCATCCGGAGCAGATACGCAGTATTTT
-	TRBJ1-6	TRBV6-5	TRBD1	CASNSPGQGINSPLHF	TGTGCCAGTAACTCGCCGGGACAGGGGATTAATTCACCCCTCCACTTT
-	TRBJ1-1	TRBV4-3	-	CASSHVPWGRENTEAFF	TGCGCCAGCAGCCACGTACCGTGGGGCCGGGAGAACACTGAAGCTTTCTTT
-	TRBJ2-1	TRBV28	-	CASSLTRRRTELGNEQFF	TGTGCCAGCAGTTTAACCAGGAGGCGGACTGAGCTCGGTAATGAGCAGTTCTTC
-	TRBJ1-2	TRBV28	TRBD1	CASSLWGTGDYGYTF	TGTGCCAGCAGTTTATGGGGGACAGGGGACTATGGCTACACCTTC
few	TRBJ2-7	TRBV10-3	-	CAISQDSYEQYF	TGTGCCATCAGCCAGGACAGTTACGAGCAGTACTTC
-	TRBJ2-5	TRBV4-1	TRBD1	CASSRVGQGMQTQYF	TGCGCCAGCAGCCGAGTGGGACAGGGAATGCAGACCCAGTACTTC
few	TRBJ2-6	TRBV7-3	-	CASSLSSSGANVLTF	TGTGCCAGCAGCTTATCCAGCTCTGGGGCCAACGTCCTGACTTTC
few	TRBJ2-1	TRBV20-1	-	CSAPGTRAYNEQFF	TGCAGTGCCCCTGGGACTCGGGCCTACAATGAGCAGTTCTTC
-	TRBJ2-5	TRBV5-1	TRBD2	CTSTTPGLEETQYF	TGCACCAGCACTACACCGGGACTAGAGGAGACCCAGTACTTC
-	TRBJ2-3	TRBV9	-	CASSAGPPGVLAIISTDTQYF	TGTGCCAGCAGCGCAGGCCCACCGGGTGTGTTAGCAATAATAAGCACAGATACGCAGTATTTT
-	TRBJ1-3	TRBV6-1	-	CASSRRLGASGNTIYF	TGTGCCAGCAGTCGTAGGTTGGGGGCCTCTGGAAACACCATATATTTT
few	TRBJ2-7	TRBV12-3/TRBV12-4	-	CASSFWRDEQYF	TGTGCCAGCAGTTTTTGGCGGGACGAGCAGTACTTC
-	TRBJ2-7	TRBV12-3/TRBV12-4	TRBD1	CASSSIDRGLYEQYF	TGTGCCAGCAGTTCTATAGACAGGGGCCTCTACGAGCAGTACTTC
-	TRBJ2-1	TRBV5-1	-	CASSFRGGGSYNEQFF	TGCGCCAGCAGCTTTCGGGGTGGAGGGTCCTACAATGAGCAGTTCTTC
-	TRBJ2-5	TRBV24-1	TRBD1	CATSDTRTGGETQYF	TGTGCCACCAGTGATACTCGGACAGGGGGAGAGACCCAGTACTTC
-	TRBJ2-2	TRBV20-1	TRBD1	CSARQGARTGELFF	TGCAGTGCTAGACAGGGGGCCCGCACCGGGGAGCTGTTTTTT
-	TRBJ2-5	TRBV7-9	TRBD2	CASSLAGSTSGIQETQYF	TGTGCCAGCAGCTTAGCGGGTTCGACTAGCGGGATCCAAGAGACCCAGTACTTC
-	TRBJ2-7	TRBV20-1	-	CSATIQGNSEQYF	TGCAGTGCTACCATTCAGGGTAATTCCGAGCAGTACTTC
-	TRBJ2-7	TRBV3-1	-	CASSPSGGINYEQYF	TGTGCCAGCAGCCCGAGTGGGGGGATTAACTACGAGCAGTACTTC
many	TRBJ2-1	TRBV7-3	-	CASSLMGLNEQFF	TGTGCCAGCAGTCTTATGGGCCTCAATGAGCAGTTCTTC
many	TRBJ2-1	TRBV5-1	-	CASSLDGPHMEQFF	TGCGCCAGCAGCTTGGACGGGCCCCATATGGAGCAGTTCTTC
-	TRBJ2-1	TRBV5-1	TRBD2	CASRAGTRDNEQFF	TGCGCCAGCAGGGCCGGGACTAGAGACAATGAGCAGTTCTTC
once	TRBJ2-7	TRBV20-1	-	CSAEGSVSYEQYF	TGCAGTGCAGAGGGGTCAGTCTCCTACGAGCAGTACTTC
-	TRBJ2-2	TRBV7-9	TRBD1	CASSYSGPGTAGELFF	TGTGCCAGCAGCTACAGCGGCCCAGGGACAGCCGGGGAGCTGTTTTTT
few	TRBJ1-5	TRBV12-3/TRBV12-4	-	CASRRTVDSNQPQHF	TGTGCCAGCAGAAGGACAGTGGATAGCAATCAGCCCCAGCATTTT
-	TRBJ2-7	TRBV3-1	TRBD1	CASSHMTGSGEQYF	TGTGCCAGCAGCCACATGACAGGGTCTGGGGAGCAGTACTTC
-	TRBJ2-1	TRBV7-7	TRBD2	CASSLGIAGVNEQFF	TGTGCTAGCAGCTTAGGAATAGCGGGAGTAAATGAGCAGTTCTTC
-	TRBJ1-3	TRBV27	-	CASSLSKGPGNTIYF	TGTGCCAGCAGTTTATCCAAGGGACCTGGAAACACCATATATTTT
-	TRBJ2-7	TRBV6-1	TRBD2	CASRPGTSGTHSYEQYF	TGTGCCAGCAGACCCGGGACTAGCGGGACCCACTCCTACGAGCAGTACTTC
-	TRBJ2-1	TRBV7-2	-	CASSLTPGYNEQFF	TGTGCCAGCAGCTTAACCCCAGGTTACAATGAGCAGTTCTTC
-	TRBJ2-1	TRBV28	-	CASSLVGPPREQFF	TGTGCCAGCAGTTTAGTTGGACCGCCACGGGAGCAGTTCTTC
few	TRBJ2-2	TRBV6-1	TRBD2	CASSRAGTRDVGELFF	TGTGCCAGCAGCAGAGCCGGGACTAGAGACGTCGGGGAGCTGTTTTTT
few	TRBJ2-7	TRBV7-2	-	CASSFFVSGYEQYF	TGTGCCAGCAGCTTTTTCGTCTCGGGCTACGAGCAGTACTTC
-	TRBJ1-6	TRBV19	-	CASATGGGSYNSPLHF	TGTGCCAGTGCTACCGGTGGGGGCTCCTATAATTCACCCCTCCACTTT
few	TRBJ2-5	TRBV6-1	-	CASSDSAQETQYF	TGTGCCAGCAGTGATTCAGCTCAAGAGACCCAGTACTTC
few	TRBJ2-1	TRBV20-1	TRBD2	CSARAFTGTSGRNEQFF	TGCAGTGCTAGAGCTTTTACCGGGACTAGCGGGAGGAACGAGCAGTTCTTC
-	TRBJ2-3	TRBV29-1	-	CSLRAGGDTDTQYF	TGCAGCCTAAGGGCGGGCGGGGACACAGATACGCAGTATTTT
-	TRBJ1-3	TRBV6-5	-	CASSYSSLSGNTIYF	TGTGCCAGCAGTTACTCTTCGCTCTCTGGAAACACCATATATTTT
-	TRBJ2-1	TRBV20-1	-	CSAPPEHTSSYNEQFF	TGCAGTGCGCCCCCCGAACATACGAGCTCCTACAATGAGCAGTTCTTC
few	TRBJ2-5	TRBV5-1	-	CASSLMGVMETQYF	TGCGCCAGCAGCTTGATGGGGGTGATGGAGACCCAGTACTTC
few	TRBJ1-1	TRBV7-9	-	CASNSRGGTEAFF	TGTGCCAGCAACTCACGGGGGGGAACTGAAGCTTTCTTT
few	TRBJ2-1	TRBV5-1	TRBD1	CASSSPKDRSTSAEQFF	TGCGCCAGCAGCTCACCAAAGGACAGGTCCACCTCTGCTGAGCAGTTCTTC
few	TRBJ1-2	TRBV11-2	TRBD1	CASSLRQGWGYGYTF	TGTGCCAGCAGCCTCCGACAGGGCTGGGGCTATGGCTACACCTTC
-	TRBJ2-1	TRBV15	TRBD2	CATSRHTSGKAYNEQFF	TGTGCCACCAGCAGACATACTAGCGGGAAAGCCTACAATGAGCAGTTCTTC